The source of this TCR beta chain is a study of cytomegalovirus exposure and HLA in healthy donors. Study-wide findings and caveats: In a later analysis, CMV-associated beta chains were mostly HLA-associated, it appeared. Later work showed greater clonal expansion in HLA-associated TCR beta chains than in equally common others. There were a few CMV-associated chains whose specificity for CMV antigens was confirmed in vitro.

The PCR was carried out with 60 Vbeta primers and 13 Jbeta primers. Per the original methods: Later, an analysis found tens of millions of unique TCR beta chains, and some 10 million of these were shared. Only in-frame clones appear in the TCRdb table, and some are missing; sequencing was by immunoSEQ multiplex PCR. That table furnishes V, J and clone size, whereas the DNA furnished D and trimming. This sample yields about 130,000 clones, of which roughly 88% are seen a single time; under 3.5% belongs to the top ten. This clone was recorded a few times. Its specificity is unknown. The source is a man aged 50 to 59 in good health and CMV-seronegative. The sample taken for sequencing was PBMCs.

DNA for the CDR3: TGTGCCATCAGTGCGGGGGACGAAAACAATGAGCAGTTCTTC. Translation gives CAISAGDENNEQFF. The chain is built from TRBV10-3 and TRBJ2-1; D is possibly TRBD2 (6 bases). This CDR3 has 14 residues. The ends were cut back, 4 bases at V and 5 bases at J, with 12 bases in the middle. Germline loops: CDR1 ENHRY, CDR2 SYGVKD.